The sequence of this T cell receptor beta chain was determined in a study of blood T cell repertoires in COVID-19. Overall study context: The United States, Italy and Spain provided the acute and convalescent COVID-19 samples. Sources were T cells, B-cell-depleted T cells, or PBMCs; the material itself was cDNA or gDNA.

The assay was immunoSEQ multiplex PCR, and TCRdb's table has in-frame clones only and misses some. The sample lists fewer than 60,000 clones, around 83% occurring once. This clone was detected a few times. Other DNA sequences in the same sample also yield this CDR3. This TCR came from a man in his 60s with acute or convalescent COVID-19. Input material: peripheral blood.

CDR3 in DNA: TGTGCCAGCTCACCAAGGACAGGAGATGAAAAACTGTTTTTT. Translated: CASSPRTGDEKLFF. The chain recombines TRBV18 with TRBJ1-4, with 7 bases that match TRBD1. The CDR3 sequence is 14 residues long. V lost 2 bases, J lost 6 bases, and 3 bases stayed unmatched. Germline lookup yields CDR1 KGHSH and CDR2 LQKENI.